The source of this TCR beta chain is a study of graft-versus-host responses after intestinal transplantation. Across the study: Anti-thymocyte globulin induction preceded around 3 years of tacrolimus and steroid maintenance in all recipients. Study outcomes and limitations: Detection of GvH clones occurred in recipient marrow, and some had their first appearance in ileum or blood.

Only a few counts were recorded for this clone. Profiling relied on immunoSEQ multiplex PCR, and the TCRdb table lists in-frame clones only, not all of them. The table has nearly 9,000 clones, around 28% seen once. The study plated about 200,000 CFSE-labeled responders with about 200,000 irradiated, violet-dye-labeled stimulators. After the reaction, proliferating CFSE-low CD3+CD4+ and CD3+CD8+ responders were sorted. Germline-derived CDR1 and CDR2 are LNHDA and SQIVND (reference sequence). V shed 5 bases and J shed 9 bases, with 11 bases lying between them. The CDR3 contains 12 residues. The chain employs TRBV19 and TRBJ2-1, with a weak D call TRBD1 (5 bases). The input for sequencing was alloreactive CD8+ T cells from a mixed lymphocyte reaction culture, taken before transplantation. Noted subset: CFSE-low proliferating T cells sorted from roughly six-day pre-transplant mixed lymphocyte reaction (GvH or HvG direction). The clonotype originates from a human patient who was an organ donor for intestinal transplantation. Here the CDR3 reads CASSVNRIEQFF. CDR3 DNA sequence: TGTGCCAGTAGTGTCAACAGGATTGAGCAGTTCTTC.